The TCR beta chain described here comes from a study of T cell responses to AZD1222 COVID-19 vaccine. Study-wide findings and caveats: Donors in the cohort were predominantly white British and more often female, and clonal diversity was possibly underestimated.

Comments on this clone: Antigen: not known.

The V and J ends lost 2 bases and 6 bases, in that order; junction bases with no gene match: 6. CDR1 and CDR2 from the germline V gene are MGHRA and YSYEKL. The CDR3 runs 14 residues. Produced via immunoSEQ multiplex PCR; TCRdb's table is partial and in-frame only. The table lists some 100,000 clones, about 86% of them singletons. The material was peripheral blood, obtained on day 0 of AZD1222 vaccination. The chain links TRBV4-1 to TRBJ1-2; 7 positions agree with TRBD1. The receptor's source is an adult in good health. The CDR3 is CASSQPTGSHGYTF. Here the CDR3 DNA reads TGCGCCAGCAGCCAACCGACAGGGTCACATGGCTACACCTTC.